This entry describes one T cell receptor (beta chain). This entry comes from a study of cytomegalovirus exposure and HLA in healthy donors. Amplification used 60 Vbeta primers and 13 Jbeta primers. Profiling relied on immunoSEQ multiplex PCR, and the TCRdb table lists in-frame clones only, not all of them. The sample lists under 250,000 clones; approximately 81% were seen once. The sequenced material came from PBMCs. The clonotype originates from a human donor in good health.

In DNA form, the CDR3 reads TGTGCCAGCAGCCCTACTAGCGCAACCACAGATACGCAGTATTTT. Translated, it gives CASSPTSATTDTQYF. The chain combines TRBV7-3 with TRBJ2-3; 7 bases line up with TRBD2. CDR1 is SGHTA and CDR2 is FQGTGA in the germline V gene. The V and J ends lost 5 bases and 2 bases, in that order; junction bases with no gene match: 7. CDR3 length: 15 residues.